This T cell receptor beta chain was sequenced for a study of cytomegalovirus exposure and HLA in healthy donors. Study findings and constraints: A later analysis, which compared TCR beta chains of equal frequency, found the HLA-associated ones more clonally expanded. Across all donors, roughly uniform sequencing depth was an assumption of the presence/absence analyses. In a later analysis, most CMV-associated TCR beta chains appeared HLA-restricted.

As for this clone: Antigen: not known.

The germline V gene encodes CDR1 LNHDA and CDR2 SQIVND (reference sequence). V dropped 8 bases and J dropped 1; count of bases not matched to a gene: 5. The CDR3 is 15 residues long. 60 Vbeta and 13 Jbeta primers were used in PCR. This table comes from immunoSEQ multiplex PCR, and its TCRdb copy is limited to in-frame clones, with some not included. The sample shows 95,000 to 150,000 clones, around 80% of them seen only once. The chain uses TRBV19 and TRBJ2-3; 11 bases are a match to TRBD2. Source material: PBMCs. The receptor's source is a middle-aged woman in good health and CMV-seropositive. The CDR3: CASGLLAGGTDTQYF. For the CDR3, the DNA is TGTGCCAGTGGGTTACTAGCGGGAGGCACAGATACGCAGTATTTT.